This T cell receptor (beta chain) emerged from a study of tumor-infiltrating lymphocytes in primary liver carcinoma. In the study overall: Ranging in age from 30 to 69 years, the patients were men and women.

RNA and DNA were co-extracted from around 18-30 mg of unsorted bulk tissue. TCR beta cDNA was made from around 520 ng total RNA with a constant-region primer. Each TCR beta library was derived from three nested multiplex PCR rounds that employed slightly modified ARM-PCR. Running 10 cycles apiece, the first two PCR rounds relied on TRBV1-TRBV30 forward primers together with a C-beta reverse primer. TCRdb independently ran MiXCR on the multiplex PCR reads; one entry per CDR3 protein. Of about 97,000 distinct CDR3 sequences listed, about 67% are singletons. CDR3 length: 16 amino acids. Germline V gene data show CDR1 as SQVTM and CDR2 as ANQGSEA. About this clonotype: Because it lacks the conserved phenylalanine or tryptophan at the end, this CDR3 is likely a read error.

This rearrangement joins TRBV29-1 to TRBJ2-3; 7 nucleotides agree with TRBD1. The sequence derives from a woman in her fifties or sixties with primary liver carcinoma and hepatitis B virus infection. Source material: liver tumor tissue from sampling region 2. The subset denotes: tumor region T2, inferior pole. CDR3: CSVHSLQRGGTDTQYI. As DNA, the CDR3 is TGCAGCGTTCATTCGTTACAGAGAGGGGGCACAGATACACAGTATATT.